The rows below give T cell receptor beta chains drawn from one sample of a study of beta chain features in type 1 diabetes. Some clones are missing from TCRdb's copy, which holds only in-frame ones; the method was immunoSEQ multiplex PCR. The sample lists a few hundred thousand clones; around a tenth were seen once. The sequenced material came from central memory CD4+ T cells from blood. These TCRs come from a man in his thirties or forties with type 1 diabetes. Each CDR3 is given with its conserved first and last residue. Each record gives: CDR3 length, J gene, clone size, V gene, D gene, CDR3 DNA, CDR3 protein. A D gene is named only where the DNA matches it firmly. Size tells how often a clone was seen (once, few, many) or the class of an expanded clone, and some rows leave it out.

14	TRBJ1-5	.	TRBV29-1	.	TGCAGCGTTGAGGGATCGGCGGCATGTCAGCCCCAGCATTTT	CSVEGSAACQPQHF
15	TRBJ1-4	.	TRBV6-5	.	TGTGCCAGCAGGACGGTGGGAGCAACTAATGAAAAACTGTTTTTT	CASRTVGATNEKLFF
17	TRBJ2-7	few	TRBV28	TRBD1	TGTGCCAGCAGTTTATGGGGGGGGACAGGGATCTCCTACGAGCAGTACTTC	CASSLWGGTGISYEQYF
14	TRBJ2-3	.	TRBV18	.	TGTGCCAGCTCTTGGACGGGGGAAGGGGATACGCAGTATTTT	CASSWTGEGDTQYF
15	TRBJ2-3	.	TRBV7-2	.	TGTGCCAGCAGCTTAGGGCAGGGGATCACAGATACGCAGTATTTT	CASSLGQGITDTQYF
17	TRBJ1-4	.	TRBV5-1	TRBD1	TGCGCCAGCAGCTCCGGATGGGACAGAGCCACTAATGAAAAACTGTTTTTT	CASSSGWDRATNEKLFF
13	TRBJ1-1	many	TRBV2	.	TGTGCCAGCACCCTTGGTCCGAACACTGAAGCTTTCTTT	CASTLGPNTEAFF
14	TRBJ2-2	few	TRBV9	.	TGTGCCAGCAAGAGCATCGCGAACACCGGGGAGCTGTTTTTT	CASKSIANTGELFF
13	TRBJ2-3	.	TRBV7-3	.	TGTGCCAGCAGCTTCGGGTTGGCAGATACGCAGTATTTT	CASSFGLADTQYF
13	TRBJ2-3	.	TRBV27	.	TGTGCCAGCAGTCATAGATCATCAGATACGCAGTATTTT	CASSHRSSDTQYF
11	TRBJ2-5	.	TRBV5-1	.	TGCGCCAGCGGAGAGGGGCAGACCCAGTACTTC	CASGEGQTQYF
14	TRBJ2-7	.	TRBV4-1	.	TGCGCCAGCAGCCCAGTAGGGGCGGCCTACGAGCAGTACTTC	CASSPVGAAYEQYF
14	TRBJ1-4	few	TRBV10-3	TRBD1	TGTGCCATCAGCGGGACAGGAGGGAATGAAAAACTGTTTTTT	CAISGTGGNEKLFF
14	TRBJ1-1	few	TRBV7-2	.	TGTGCCAGCAGCCACGACAGGTTGAACACTGAAGCTTTCTTT	CASSHDRLNTEAFF
14	TRBJ1-2	.	TRBV18	.	TGTGCCAGCTCACCAAATACGGCTAACTATGGCTACACCTTC	CASSPNTANYGYTF
13	TRBJ1-5	few	TRBV7-2	.	TGTGCCAGCAGCTTAGTCCAGCGACAGCCCCAGCATTTT	CASSLVQRQPQHF
15	TRBJ1-2	few	TRBV5-4	.	TGTGCCAGCAGCTTGGCCTTTCGGGCAGGGAATGGCTACACCTTC	CASSLAFRAGNGYTF
17	TRBJ2-5	.	TRBV19	.	TGTGCCAGTAGTATGCAGGGACGAGGGCAGAACCAAGAGACCCAGTACTTC	CASSMQGRGQNQETQYF
17	TRBJ2-5	few	TRBV14	TRBD2	TGTGCCAGCAGCCAAGGTCTGGTAGCGGGAGGCGTAGAGACCCAGTACTTC	CASSQGLVAGGVETQYF
13	TRBJ2-1	.	TRBV29-1	TRBD2	TGCAGCGTTGAAGGAGCGGGGATAAGTGAGCAGTTCTTC	CSVEGAGISEQFF
16	TRBJ2-1	.	TRBV19	.	TGTGCCAGTACCCCAAGGGCTCACCTGACCTCCAATGAGCAGTTCTTC	CASTPRAHLTSNEQFF
17	TRBJ2-1	few	TRBV30	TRBD2	TGTGCCTGGAGTGTAAGTTGGGCTAGCGGGAGAGGGAATGAGCAGTTCTTC	CAWSVSWASGRGNEQFF
16	TRBJ2-7	few	TRBV5-1	.	TGCGCCAGCAGCCAAGAATGGGTTCACCAGACCTACGAGCAGTACTTC	CASSQEWVHQTYEQYF
14	TRBJ1-4	few	TRBV5-1	.	TGCGCCAGCAGCTTGTTCACAACTAATGAAAAACTGTTTTTT	CASSLFTTNEKLFF
16	TRBJ2-1	few	TRBV9	.	TGTGCCAGCAGCGTCAGGATAGGGGTGTACGGCAATGAGCAGTTCTTC	CASSVRIGVYGNEQFF
13	TRBJ2-1	many	TRBV10-3	TRBD2	TGTGCCTCGGGGCTAGCGGGAGGGGACGAGCAGTTCTTC	CASGLAGGDEQFF
15	TRBJ2-7	.	TRBV5-1	.	TGCGCCAGCAGCATGGGGGAGACAGATACCTACGAGCAGTACTTC	CASSMGETDTYEQYF
13	TRBJ2-5	few	TRBV6-5	.	TGTGCCAGCAGCCGTGAAGGGTTTGGGGAGCAGTACTTC	CASSREGFGEQYF
14	TRBJ1-2	many	TRBV5-4	.	TGTGCCAGCAGCTCCCAGGGCGGGGAGCGTGGCTACACCTTC	CASSSQGGERGYTF
13	TRBJ1-5	few	TRBV28	.	TGTGCCAGCAGTTCCGGACTATATCAGCCCCAGCATTTT	CASSSGLYQPQHF
12	TRBJ1-2	.	TRBV7-2	.	TGTGCCAGCAGCCCCTATAGCGATGGCTACACCTTC	CASSPYSDGYTF
17	TRBJ2-6	.	TRBV7-2	.	TGTGCCAGCAGCCCACACTCAACTAACTCTGGGGCCAACGTCCTGACTTTC	CASSPHSTNSGANVLTF
14	TRBJ2-1	.	TRBV6-6	TRBD2	TGTGCCAGCAGTTCCAACCGGGGAGCGGGGGAGCAGTTCTTC	CASSSNRGAGEQFF
12	TRBJ2-7	.	TRBV7-6	.	TGTGCCAGCAGCCCCTCCCTCTACGAGCAGTACTTC	CASSPSLYEQYF
13	TRBJ1-5	few	TRBV7-8	.	TGTGCCAGCAGCTCTACCCTTAATCAGCCCCAGCATTTT	CASSSTLNQPQHF
17	TRBJ2-3	few	TRBV5-4	TRBD2	TGTGCCAGCAGCTTGCGACTAGCGGGAGTGGGGACAGATACGCAGTATTTT	CASSLRLAGVGTDTQYF
15	TRBJ2-7	many	TRBV7-2	TRBD2	TGTGCCAGCAGCTTAGCCGCTAGCGGGTCTTACGAGCAGTACTTC	CASSLAASGSYEQYF
13	TRBJ2-7	.	TRBV7-2	.	TGTGCCAGCAGCCCGGACTACGCCTACGAGCAGTACTTC	CASSPDYAYEQYF
16	TRBJ2-7	.	TRBV28	TRBD2	TGTGCCAGCAGTCCCCCCGGAGGTAGCGGGGCCTACGAGCAGTACTTC	CASSPPGGSGAYEQYF
15	TRBJ1-5	.	TRBV7-8	TRBD1	TGTGCCAGCAGACCCGGACAGGGACGTTATCAGCCCCAGCATTTT	CASRPGQGRYQPQHF
12	TRBJ2-7	many	TRBV28	.	TGTGCCAGCAGTCCTCTCGTGCGGGAGCAGTACTTC	CASSPLVREQYF
16	TRBJ1-3	.	TRBV5-1	.	TGCGCCAGCAGCTTTACCCTCGGGTCTTCTGGAAACACCATATATTTT	CASSFTLGSSGNTIYF
15	TRBJ2-7	few	TRBV14	TRBD2	TGTGCCAGCAGCGGCGGGAGGACCTATACCTACGAGCAGTACTTC	CASSGGRTYTYEQYF
14	TRBJ2-7	many	TRBV28	TRBD1	TGTGCCAGCAGGAAAGGACAGGGGACGACGGTGTGGTACTTC	CASRKGQGTTVWYF
14	TRBJ1-3	.	TRBV15	.	TGTGCCACCAGCACCGCCCGTCATGGAAACACCATATATTTT	CATSTARHGNTIYF
19	TRBJ2-3	few	TRBV11-3	TRBD2	TGTGCCAGCAGCCCAGGTCGATTAGCAAGCGGGAGGGATGGAGATACGCAGTATTTT	CASSPGRLASGRDGDTQYF
14	TRBJ2-5	.	TRBV6-6	TRBD1	TGTGCCAGCCTCGACAGGGCCGGAGAAGAGACCCAGTACTTC	CASLDRAGEETQYF
14	TRBJ2-1	many	TRBV6-6	.	TGTGCCAGCACAAACCCCGGGATCTACAATGAGCAGTTCTTC	CASTNPGIYNEQFF
12	TRBJ2-5	few	TRBV2	.	TGTGCCAGCATTGGGGGGCGGGAGACCCAGTACTTC	CASIGGRETQYF